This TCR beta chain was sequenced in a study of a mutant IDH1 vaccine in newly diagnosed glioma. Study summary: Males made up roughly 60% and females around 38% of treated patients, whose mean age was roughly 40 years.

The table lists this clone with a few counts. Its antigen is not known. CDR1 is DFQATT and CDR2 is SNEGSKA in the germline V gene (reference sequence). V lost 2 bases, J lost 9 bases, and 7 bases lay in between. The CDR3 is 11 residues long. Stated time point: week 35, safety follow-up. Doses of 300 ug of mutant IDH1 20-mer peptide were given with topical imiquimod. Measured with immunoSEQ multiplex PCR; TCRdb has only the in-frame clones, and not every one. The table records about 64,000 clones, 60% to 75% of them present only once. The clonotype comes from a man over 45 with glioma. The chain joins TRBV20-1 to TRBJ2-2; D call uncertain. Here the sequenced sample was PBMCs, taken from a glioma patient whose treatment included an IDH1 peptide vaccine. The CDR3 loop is CSARFDRELFF. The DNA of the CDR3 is TGCAGTGCTAGATTTGACCGGGAGCTGTTTTTT.